This T cell receptor beta chain was sequenced during a study of blood T cells in healthy people across ages. From germline, CDR1 is DFQATT and CDR2 SNEGSKA (reference sequence). The V and J ends lost 6 bases and 2 bases respectively, with 13 bases between them. The CDR3 has 13 amino acids. Using a J-beta primer mix together with a sample-barcoded 5' primer, a second PCR was run for about 6 to 11 cycles. One entry per CDR3 protein results from TCRdb running MiXCR on the 5' RACE reads. This table has approximately 360,000 distinct CDR3 sequences, more than 45% appearing once. Sequenced input: blood. This receptor was obtained from a man in his 60s in good health. The V and J genes are TRBV20-1 and TRBJ2-5; weak D call: TRBD1 (6 bases). The CDR3 nucleotides read TGCAGTGCCTCAGGACAGAGACAAGAGACCCAGTACTTC. Encoded protein: CSASGQRQETQYF.